These T cell receptor beta chains were read from a single sample in a study of T cells after somatic rescue of genetic block. Sequencing used immunoSEQ multiplex PCR; TCRdb keeps in-frame clones, though not all of them. The top ten hold approximately 1.5% of the sample, which has more than 70,000 clones, around 89% seen once. Input material: peripheral blood mononuclear cells (PBMCs). The receptors originated from a woman aged 18-29 years. Each CDR3 is given with its conserved first and last residue. The order of the fields is J gene, clone size, V gene, D gene, CDR3 protein, CDR3 DNA. The D gene is left open where the match is weak. Expanded clones are given a class, and other clones once, few, many or no size at all.

TRBJ2-7	.	TRBV9	TRBD1	CASSVGDPGGYEQYF	TGTGCCAGCAGCGTAGGGGACCCAGGGGGCTACGAGCAGTACTTC
TRBJ1-1	.	TRBV2	TRBD1	CASRPLRTGGAFF	TGTGCCAGCAGGCCACTTAGAACAGGGGGAGCTTTCTTT
TRBJ1-1	few	TRBV4-2	.	CASSQDPWALVTEAFF	TGTGCCAGCAGCCAAGATCCTTGGGCTCTGGTCACTGAAGCTTTCTTT
TRBJ2-3	.	TRBV30	TRBD2	CAWMFRAGGKYTQYF	TGTGCCTGGATGTTTCGGGCGGGAGGGAAATATACGCAGTATTTT
TRBJ1-5	.	TRBV7-2	.	CASSYRGSQPQHF	TGTGCCAGCAGTTACCGGGGGTCTCAGCCCCAGCATTTT
TRBJ1-6	.	TRBV11-2	.	CASSLERAAISPLHF	TGTGCCAGCAGCTTAGAACGGGCAGCTATTTCACCCCTCCACTTT
TRBJ2-1	many	TRBV4-1	.	CASSYNEQFF	TGCGCCAGCAGCTACAATGAGCAGTTCTTC
TRBJ1-5	.	TRBV30	.	CAWSVTGGNQPQHF	TGTGCCTGGAGTGTTACGGGAGGCAATCAGCCCCAGCATTTT
TRBJ2-7	few	TRBV2	TRBD1	CASSENRGPYEQYF	TGTGCCAGCAGTGAAAACAGGGGTCCCTACGAGCAGTACTTC
TRBJ1-2	.	TRBV2	.	CASSEGAVLYGYTF	TGTGCCAGCAGTGAAGGGGCAGTCCTCTATGGCTACACCTTC
TRBJ1-2	.	TRBV9	.	CASSVVADRSYGYTF	TGTGCCAGCAGCGTAGTGGCCGATAGAAGCTATGGCTACACCTTC
TRBJ1-2	.	TRBV14	.	CASSDRTNNYGYTF	TGTGCCAGCAGCGATAGGACAAATAACTATGGCTACACCTTC
TRBJ2-7	.	TRBV5-4	TRBD2	CASHRAGTYSYEQYF	TGTGCCAGCCACCGAGCGGGGACCTATAGCTACGAGCAGTACTTC
TRBJ1-1	few	TRBV2	.	CASSSQDGRNTEAFF	TGTGCCAGCAGTTCCCAGGACGGAAGGAACACTGAAGCTTTCTTT
TRBJ2-7	few	TRBV19	TRBD2	CASSSSEDLGLAGDHSSYEQYF	TGTGCCAGTAGTTCGTCGGAGGACTTGGGACTAGCGGGGGACCATAGCTCCTACGAGCAGTACTTC
TRBJ2-1	once	TRBV30	.	CAWSGYESSYNEQFF	TGTGCCTGGAGTGGCTACGAGAGCTCCTACAATGAGCAGTTCTTC
TRBJ1-5	.	TRBV6-6	TRBD1	CASSYQGAASQPQHF	TGTGCCAGCAGTTACCAGGGGGCCGCGAGTCAGCCCCAGCATTTT
TRBJ1-1	.	TRBV5-6	.	CASSLGVSEAFF	TGTGCCAGCAGCTTGGGAGTCTCGGAAGCTTTCTTT
TRBJ2-3	once	TRBV10-3	.	CAISERDSTDTQYF	TGTGCCATCAGTGAGAGGGATAGCACAGATACGCAGTATTTT
TRBJ1-1	.	TRBV27	TRBD1	CASRPRTGANTEAFF	TGTGCCAGCCGACCCCGGACAGGAGCGAACACTGAAGCTTTCTTT